A single sample gave rise to the 26 T cell receptor beta chains below, sequenced in a study of blood T cell repertoires in COVID-19. The assay was immunoSEQ multiplex PCR, and TCRdb's table has in-frame clones only and misses some. The profile shows roughly 70,000 clones, about 93% of them singletons. The sample taken for sequencing was peripheral blood. The receptors come from a human donor in a cohort sampled during active COVID-19.

The J gene is TRBJ2-7, the V gene TRBV19; 7 positions agree with TRBD1. Germline V gene sequence: CDR1 LNHDA, CDR2 SQIVND (reference sequence). Trimming cost V 5 bases and J 2 bases; bases outside gene matches: 3. The CDR3 contains 13 residues. CDR3 DNA: TGTGCCAGTAGTGAGGGACAGACCTACGAGCAGTACTTC. This codes for CASSEGQTYEQYF.

This rearrangement joins TRBV28 to TRBJ2-6, with D perhaps TRBD1 (6 bases). Germline loops: CDR1 MDHEN, CDR2 SYDVKM. CDR3 size: 16 residues. Trimming removed 7 bases at V and 0 bases at J, with 13 bases between. Here the CDR3 reads CASKQGFSSGANVLTF. CDR3 nucleotide sequence: TGTGCCAGCAAACAGGGTTTTAGCTCTGGGGCCAACGTCCTGACTTTC.

The chain links TRBV3-1 (or the pseudogene TRBV3-2) to TRBJ2-7, with 12 bases aligning to TRBD2. V was pared by 2 bases and J by 3 bases, with 2 bases of the junction left unmatched. Per the germline V gene, CDR1 is LGHDT and CDR2 is YNNKEL (reference sequence). The CDR3 sequence is 15 residues long. In nucleotides, the CDR3 is TGTGCCAGCAGCCAAACTAGCGGGGGGTTCTACGAGCAGTACTTC. It codes for CASSQTSGGFYEQYF.

This chain uses TRBV27 with TRBJ1-2, with D possibly TRBD1 on 5 matching bases. CDR1 is MNHEY and CDR2 is SMNVEV in the germline V gene (reference sequence). CDR3 length equals 12 residues. Trimming pared 5 bases from V and 6 bases from J, leaving 10 bases between. The CDR3 loop reads CASSRRGHGYTF. The CDR3, as DNA: TGTGCCAGCAGTAGGAGGGGCCATGGCTACACCTTC.

Here the CDR3 reads CASSGSQGATEAFF. The CDR3 coding sequence is TGTGCCAGCAGCGGCTCTCAGGGGGCGACTGAAGCTTTCTTT. The chain carries TRBV6-5 and TRBJ1-1; 8 bases line up with TRBD1. Germline CDR1 and CDR2: MNHEY and SVGAGI. The CDR3 covers 14 residues. V gave up 6 bases and J gave up 5 bases; unmatched junction bases: 8.

The chain recombines TRBV27 with TRBJ2-7, with a possible D match to TRBD1 (5 bases). The CDR3 covers 15 residues. V was shortened by 6 bases and J by 0 bases, with 15 bases between the two germline ends. CDR1 MNHEY and CDR2 SMNVEV come from the germline V gene (reference sequence). CDR3: CASRSRGGASYEQYF. The CDR3 region has the DNA TGTGCCAGCAGGTCTCGAGGTGGGGCCTCCTACGAGCAGTACTTC.

CDR3 nucleotide sequence: TGTGCCAGCAGCTTAGCGAGGTTTCCACTAGCGGGGGATTACGAGCAGTACTTC. It yields the protein CASSLARFPLAGDYEQYF. The rearrangement joins TRBV11-2 to TRBJ2-7; 11 bases match TRBD2. Germline lookup yields CDR1 SGHAT and CDR2 FQNNGV. The junction had 12 bases not matched to a gene; V was cut back by 1 base and J by 4 bases. The CDR3 has 18 residues. Full variable domain (missing parts from reference TRBV11-2 and TRBJ2-7): EAGVAQSPRYKIIEKRQSVAFWCNPISGHATLYWYQQILGQGPKLLIQFQNNGVVDDSQLPKDRFSAERLKGVDSTLKIQPAKLEDSAVYLCASSLARFPLAGDYEQYFGPGTRLTVT.

V usage is TRBV19 and J usage is TRBJ1-1; 9 bases align to TRBD1. CDR3 length equals 16 residues. CDR1 is LNHDA, CDR2 SQIVND, per germline (reference sequence). The ends lost 5 bases at V and 5 bases at J; junction bases unmatched: 12. In DNA form, the CDR3 reads TGTGCCAGTAGTTCCGGGACAGGGAGTATAGAAACTGAAGCTTTCTTT. Its translation is CASSSGTGSIETEAFF.

V is TRBV5-6 and J is TRBJ1-6; no clear D gene. CDR3 length equals 16 residues. Germline CDR1 reads SGHDT; CDR2 reads YYEEEE. V was clipped by 4 bases and J by 0 bases, with 11 bases between them. CDR3: CASSPSRSSYNSPLHF. The CDR3 nucleotides are TGTGCCAGCAGCCCAAGTCGGAGCTCCTATAATTCACCCCTCCACTTT.

This sequence joins TRBV19 and TRBJ1-5; TRBD1 matches at 7 bases. The junction had 9 bases not matched to a gene; V was cut back by 5 bases and J by 2 bases. Germline V lookup: CDR1 LNHDA, CDR2 SQIVND (reference sequence). The CDR3 covers 16 residues. In nucleotides, the CDR3 is TGTGCCAGTAGTCCAGGGGGTCTCGGGGGCAATCAGCCCCAGCATTTT. As protein: CASSPGGLGGNQPQHF.

This clone appeared once. V and J are TRBV7-2 and TRBJ1-1; 7 nucleotides agree with TRBD1. The V and J ends lost 3 bases and 3 bases, in that order; junction bases with no gene match: 4. The CDR3 extends over 14 amino acids. Germline lookup yields CDR1 SGHTA and CDR2 FQGNSA. CDR3: CASSLTRGDTEAFF. CDR3 DNA sequence: TGTGCCAGCAGCTTGACCAGGGGGGACACTGAAGCTTTCTTT.

The chain carries TRBV7-8 and TRBJ1-2, with 7 bases identical to TRBD1. V lost 5 bases and J lost 4; bases outside the gene matches: 19. The CDR3 sequence is 18 residues long. The germline gives CDR1 SGHVS, CDR2 FQNEAQ. This CDR3 is CASSPSLRSYRGPYGYTF. The CDR3 DNA sequence: TGTGCCAGCAGCCCAAGCTTAAGGTCTTACAGGGGTCCCTATGGCTACACCTTC. The variable domain in full, completed from reference TRBV7-8 and TRBJ1-2, reads GAGVSQSPRYKVAKRGQDVALRCDPISGHVSLFWYQQALGQGPEFLTYFQNEAQLDKSGLPSDRFFAERPEGSVSTLKIQRTQQEDSAVYLCASSPSLRSYRGPYGYTFGSGTRLTVV.

This chain joins TRBV19 and TRBJ1-1; unclear D gene. Trimming pared 1 base from V and 0 bases from J, leaving 9 bases between. Germline V gene lookup returns CDR1 LNHDA and CDR2 SQIVND (reference sequence). This CDR3 contains 15 residues. The CDR3 loop is CASSIGAFLNTEAFF. The CDR3 DNA reads as TGTGCCAGTAGTATAGGGGCGTTCTTGAACACTGAAGCTTTCTTT.

J is TRBJ1-5 and V is TRBV11-2, with 7 bases fitting TRBD1. The V gene's germline CDR1 is SGHAT and CDR2 FQNNGV. The CDR3 is made up of 16 amino acids. The trim removed 4 bases at V and 0 bases at J, leaving 6 bases unmatched. DNA for the CDR3: TGTGCCAGCAGCTCGTCGAGGGGGCCTAGCAATCAGCCCCAGCATTTT. This sequence encodes CASSSSRGPSNQPQHF.

The chain has TRBV11-2 and TRBJ2-5; TRBD1 matches at 8 bases. The trim removed 6 bases at V and 3 bases at J, leaving 3 bases unmatched. CDR3 size: 13 residues. Per germline, CDR1 SGHAT and CDR2 FQNNGV. CDR3 sequence (DNA): TGTGCCAGCAGTAAGGACAGGGAAGAGACCCAGTACTTC. Translation gives CASSKDREETQYF.

The chain has TRBV11-2 and TRBJ2-2; no firm D call. The CDR3 has 14 residues. Trimming shortened V by 1 base and J by 4 bases, and 7 bases separated the two germline ends. Germline lookup yields CDR1 SGHAT and CDR2 FQNNGV. The CDR3 DNA is TGTGCCAGCAGCTTAGGTGTATCCACCGGGGAGCTGTTTTTT. This encodes CASSLGVSTGELFF.

CDR3 sequence: CASSQARRSYEQYF. CDR3 nucleotide sequence: TGTGCCAGCAGCCAAGCCCGGCGGTCCTACGAGCAGTACTTC. V is TRBV3-1 (or the pseudogene TRBV3-2) and J is TRBJ2-7; D gene uncertain. The germline CDR1 and CDR2 sequences are LGHDT and YNNKEL (reference sequence). Between the trimmed V and J ends, which lost 1 base and 1 base, there was a span of 8 bases. The CDR3 loop spans 14 amino acids.

Of note for this clone: One end of the junction does not line up with germline, which may come from a read error. The chain employs TRBV19 and TRBJ1-1, with 9 bases matching TRBD1. The germline V gene has CDR1 LNHDA and CDR2 SQIVND (reference sequence). The CDR3 runs 16 residues. Here the CDR3 reads CASNIRGTGSNTEAFF. The CDR3 DNA follows: TGTGCCAGTAATATACGCGGGACAGGGAGCAACACTGAAGCTTTCTTT. Combining the CDR3 with reference TRBV19 and TRBJ1-1 gives the whole variable domain DGGITQSPKYLFRKEGQNVTLSCEQNLNHDAMYWYRQDPGQGLRLIYYSQIVNDFQKGDIAEGYSVSREKKESFPLTVTSAQKNPTAFYLCASNIRGTGSNTEAFFGQGTRLTVV.

This rearrangement joins TRBV18 to TRBJ2-5; D uncertain. The germline V gene has CDR1 KGHSH and CDR2 LQKENI. The CDR3 spans 16 residues. Trimming removed 5 bases from V and 4 bases from J, with 20 bases in between. CDR3 region: CASSSIPQTTPETQYF. CDR3 coding DNA: TGTGCCAGCTCATCTATACCCCAGACGACTCCAGAGACCCAGTACTTC.

The CDR3 protein is CASSLLTGGMTDTQYF. DNA of the CDR3: TGTGCCAGCAGCTTACTGACAGGGGGCATGACAGATACGCAGTATTTT. V gene TRBV11-2 combines with J gene TRBJ2-3; 10 bases are shared with TRBD1. The CDR3 consists of 16 residues. Germline assignment: CDR1 SGHAT and CDR2 FQNNGV. With 2 bases clipped from V and 3 bases from J, the junction kept 5 bases outside the gene matches.

The rearrangement joins TRBV7-2 to TRBJ2-7; 12 bases align to TRBD2. The CDR3 consists of 14 residues. V gave up 4 bases and J gave up 6 bases; unmatched junction bases: 4. Germline CDR1 and CDR2: SGHTA and FQGNSA. The CDR3 is CASSSTSGGSEQYF. As DNA, the CDR3 is TGTGCCAGCAGCTCAACTAGCGGGGGGAGCGAGCAGTACTTC.

The chain is built from TRBV5-1 and TRBJ2-7; 12 nucleotides agree with TRBD2. V gave up 4 bases and J gave up 0 bases; unmatched junction bases: 5. The length of the CDR3 is 16 residues. Germline V gives CDR1 SGHRS, CDR2 YFSETQ. DNA for the CDR3: TGCGCCAGCAGCCCGCGACTAGCGGGGGCCTCCTACGAGCAGTACTTC. Protein: CASSPRLAGASYEQYF.

The chain recombines TRBV21-1 with TRBJ1-5; TRBD1 is taken as the D call from the table, unchecked against the DNA. TRBV21-1 is tagged as a pseudogene. This CDR3 is 15 amino acids long. The CDR3 is CASSTPEQGHQPQHF. CDR3 coding DNA: TGTGCCAGCAGTACTCCGGAACAGGGCCATCAGCCCCAGCATTTT.

The chain links TRBV6-5 to TRBJ2-2; 10 nucleotides line up with TRBD2. The CDR3 totals 13 residues. The ends lost 10 bases at V and 8 bases at J; junction bases unmatched: 7. Germline assignment: CDR1 MNHEY and CDR2 SVGAGI. CDR3 nucleotides: TGTGCCACCCAACTAGCGGGGATGGGGGAGCTGTTTTTT. Translating gives CATQLAGMGELFF.

V and J are TRBV4-2 and TRBJ1-3; D not certain. The V end was cut by 0 bases, the J end by 6 bases, with 15 bases between. The CDR3 runs to 16 residues. Germline V gene lookup returns CDR1 LGHNA and CDR2 YNFKEQ. CDR3 in amino acids: CASSQDDGNFLNTIYF. The CDR3 bases are TGTGCCAGCAGCCAAGACGACGGGAATTTTTTAAACACCATATATTTT.

The chain is built from TRBV6-1 and TRBJ1-1; D unclear. The CDR3 extends over 17 amino acids. Trimming pared 1 base from V and 0 bases from J, leaving 15 bases between. The germline V gene has CDR1 MNHNS and CDR2 SASEGT. CDR3 bases: TGTGCCAGCAGTGAAGACCAATTGAGGGATATGAACACTGAAGCTTTCTTT. Amino acid sequence: CASSEDQLRDMNTEAFF.